This T cell receptor (beta chain) is from a study of cytomegalovirus exposure and HLA in healthy donors. Notes on the study in general: Presence/absence analyses assumed roughly uniform sequencing depth across donors, which may not hold. Later analysis suggested most CMV-associated TCR beta chains were HLA-restricted.

Points on this clone: The antigen remains undetermined.

The CDR3 consists of 13 residues. Germline assignment: CDR1 SGHTA and CDR2 FQGNSA. The trim removed 3 bases at V and 8 bases at J, leaving 4 bases unmatched. The PCR employed 60 Vbeta primers together with 13 Jbeta primers. TCRdb keeps only in-frame clones here, not all; method: immunoSEQ multiplex PCR. This table has 150,000 to 200,000 clones, around four fifths appearing once. The V call is TRBV7-2, the J call TRBJ2-1; the match to TRBD1 covers 7 bases. This clonotype originated in a man in his thirties or forties in good health and CMV-seronegative. The source material was PBMCs. The CDR3 coding sequence is TGTGCCAGCAGCTTTACGACAGGGCATGAGCAGTTCTTC. Amino acid sequence: CASSFTTGHEQFF.